This is a list of T cell receptor beta chains from one sample in a study of blood T cells in healthy people across ages. TCRdb passed the 5' RACE reads through MiXCR, listing each CDR3 protein once. This table has 650,000 or so distinct CDR3 sequences, 52% appearing once. Material: blood. All receptors come from a woman aged 80 or older in good health. Each CDR3 is given with its conserved first and last residue. The order of the fields is D gene, J gene, V gene, clone size, CDR3 DNA, CDR3 protein. A D gene is named only where the DNA matches it firmly. Clone size is given for some rows only: seen once, a few or many times, or a class if the clone is expanded.

d_gene: -
j_gene: TRBJ2-7
v_gene: TRBV2
abundance: many
CDR3nt: TGTGCCAGCAGGCAGCAGGGTGACGAGCAGTACTTC
CDR3aa: CASRQQGDEQYF

d_gene: TRBD2
j_gene: TRBJ2-2
v_gene: TRBV5-1
abundance: -
CDR3nt: TGCGCCAGCAGCTTTATGACTAGCCAGAACACCGGGGAGCTGTTTTTT
CDR3aa: CASSFMTSQNTGELFF

d_gene: TRBD1
j_gene: TRBJ1-1
v_gene: TRBV7-2
abundance: few
CDR3nt: TGTACCAGCAGCCCCTACAGGGGCACTGAAGCTTTCTTT
CDR3aa: CTSSPYRGTEAFF

d_gene: TRBD1
j_gene: TRBJ1-3
v_gene: TRBV7-9
abundance: few
CDR3nt: TGTGCCAGCAGCCTCAGGGGGCGAGCTGGAAACACCATATATTTT
CDR3aa: CASSLRGRAGNTIYF

d_gene: TRBD2
j_gene: TRBJ2-1
v_gene: TRBV24-1
abundance: few
CDR3nt: TGTGCCACCGGCCGGACTAGCGGGAATAACAATGAGCAGTTCTTC
CDR3aa: CATGRTSGNNNEQFF

d_gene: -
j_gene: TRBJ1-1
v_gene: TRBV20-1
abundance: once
CDR3nt: TGCAGTGCTAACTCCGTCGGGGACAAAGTAGCTTTCTTT
CDR3aa: CSANSVGDKVAFF

d_gene: TRBD1
j_gene: TRBJ2-7
v_gene: TRBV6-2/TRBV6-3
abundance: -
CDR3nt: TGTGCCAGCAGTTACGATCCAGGGGGCGACGAGCAGTACTTC
CDR3aa: CASSYDPGGDEQYF

d_gene: -
j_gene: TRBJ2-3
v_gene: TRBV6-5
abundance: -
CDR3nt: TGTGCCAGCAGTTACTCGATATCAGGGTTAGAAGCAGATACGCAGTATTTT
CDR3aa: CASSYSISGLEADTQYF

d_gene: TRBD2
j_gene: TRBJ2-7
v_gene: TRBV28
abundance: many
CDR3nt: TGTGCCAGCAGTTTTCCAGCGGGAGGCCTCTACGAGCAGTACTTC
CDR3aa: CASSFPAGGLYEQYF

d_gene: -
j_gene: TRBJ2-1
v_gene: TRBV20-1
abundance: -
CDR3nt: TGCAGTGCTAGAAACGGGACCGATGAGCAGTTCTTC
CDR3aa: CSARNGTDEQFF

d_gene: -
j_gene: TRBJ2-7
v_gene: TRBV7-9
abundance: many
CDR3nt: TGTGCCAGCAGCTTTTCCGAAAGCTCCTACGAGCAGTACTTC
CDR3aa: CASSFSESSYEQYF

d_gene: TRBD2
j_gene: TRBJ2-1
v_gene: TRBV6-6
abundance: -
CDR3nt: TGTGCCAGCAGTCCAGCGTCTAGCGGGAGAGGGCAGTTCTTC
CDR3aa: CASSPASSGRGQFF

d_gene: -
j_gene: TRBJ2-4
v_gene: TRBV27
abundance: many
CDR3nt: TGTGCCAGCAGTATCTGGGACGGATGGGGCAAAAACATTCAGTACTTC
CDR3aa: CASSIWDGWGKNIQYF

d_gene: -
j_gene: TRBJ2-7
v_gene: TRBV29-1
abundance: many
CDR3nt: TGCAGCGTCTCCCCCGTGGTCGGACACGAGCAGTACTTC
CDR3aa: CSVSPVVGHEQYF